This T cell receptor beta chain was captured in a study of control samples from healthy donors and cancer patients. TCRdb's copy holds only in-frame clones and misses some; the assay was immunoSEQ multiplex PCR. This table holds some 80,000 clones, roughly 91% found once. Trimming left V 5 bases short and J 5 bases short, with 12 bases between. Germline V gives CDR1 SGHAT, CDR2 FQNNGV. The CDR3 runs to 13 residues. Sequences were obtained from blood. This receptor was taken from a man in his fifties or sixties in good health. The chain has TRBV11-2 and TRBJ1-2, with D perhaps matching TRBD1 (5 bases). CDR3 loop: CASSPGPNYGYTF. DNA for the CDR3: TGTGCCAGCAGCCCGGGGCCGAATTATGGCTACACCTTC.